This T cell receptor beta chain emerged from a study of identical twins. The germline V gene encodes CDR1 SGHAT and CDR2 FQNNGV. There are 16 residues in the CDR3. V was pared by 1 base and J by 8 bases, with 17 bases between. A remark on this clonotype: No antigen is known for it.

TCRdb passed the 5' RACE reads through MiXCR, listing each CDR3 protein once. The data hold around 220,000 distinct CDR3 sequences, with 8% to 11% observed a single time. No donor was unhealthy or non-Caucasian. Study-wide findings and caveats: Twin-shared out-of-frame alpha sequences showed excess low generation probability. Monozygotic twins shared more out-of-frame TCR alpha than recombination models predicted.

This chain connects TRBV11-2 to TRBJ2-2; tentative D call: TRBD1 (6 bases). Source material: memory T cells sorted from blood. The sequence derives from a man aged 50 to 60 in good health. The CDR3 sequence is CASSLGPTRGLGELFF. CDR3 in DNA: TGTGCCAGCAGCTTAGGACCAACCAGGGGATTGGGGGAGCTGTTTTTT.